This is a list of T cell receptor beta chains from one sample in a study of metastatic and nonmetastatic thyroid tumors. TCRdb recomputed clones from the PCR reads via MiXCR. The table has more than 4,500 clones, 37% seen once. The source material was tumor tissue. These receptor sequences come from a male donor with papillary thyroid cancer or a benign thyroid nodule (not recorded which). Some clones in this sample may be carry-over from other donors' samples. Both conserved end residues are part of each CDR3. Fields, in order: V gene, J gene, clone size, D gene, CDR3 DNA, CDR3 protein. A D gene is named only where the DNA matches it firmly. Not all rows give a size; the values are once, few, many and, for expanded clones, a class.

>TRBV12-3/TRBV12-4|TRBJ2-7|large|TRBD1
TGTGCCAGCAGAGAGGGGACAGAGAGCTCCTACGAGCAGTACTTC
CASREGTESSYEQYF
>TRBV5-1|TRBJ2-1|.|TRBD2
TGCGCCAGCAGCCCATCGGGACTATGTTTGGGTAATGAGCAGTTCTTC
CASSPSGLCLGNEQFF
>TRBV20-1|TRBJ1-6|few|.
TGCAGTGCTAGAGATCCAGGGGTGGGATCACCCCTCCACTTT
CSARDPGVGSPLHF
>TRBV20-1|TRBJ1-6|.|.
TGCAGTGCTAGTTGGGGGGACGGTTCTAATTCACCCCTCCACTTT
CSASWGDGSNSPLHF
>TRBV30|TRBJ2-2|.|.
TGTGCCTGGAGTGTCACCAGGAACACCGGGGAGCTGTTTTTT
CAWSVTRNTGELFF
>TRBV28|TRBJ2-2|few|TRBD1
TGTGCCAGCAGTTTTTACAACAGGGGGGCCGGGGAGCTGTTTTTT
CASSFYNRGAGELFF
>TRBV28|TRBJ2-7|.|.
TGTGCCAGCACCCCTCCGGGCCAGGGGTACGAGCAGTACTTC
CASTPPGQGYEQYF
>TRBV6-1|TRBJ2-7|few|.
TGTGCCAGCGAGGCGTCTAATTACGAGCAGTACTTC
CASEASNYEQYF
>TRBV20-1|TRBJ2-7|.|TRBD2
TGCAGTGCCCAGAGGACTAGCGTTGACGAGCAGTACTTC
CSAQRTSVDEQYF
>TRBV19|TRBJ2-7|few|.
TGTGCCAGTAAATCGTACGAGCAGTACTTC
CASKSYEQYF
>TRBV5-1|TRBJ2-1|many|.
TGCGCCAGCAGCTTGGGTGCGGGTTGGTACAATGAGCAGTTCTTC
CASSLGAGWYNEQFF
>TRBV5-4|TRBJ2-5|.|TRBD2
TGTGCCAGCAGCACTAGCGGGGCTTACCAAGAGACCCAGTACTTC
CASSTSGAYQETQYF
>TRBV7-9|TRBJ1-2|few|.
TGTGCCAGCAGCTCCTCGGCACCATCAGGCGGCTACACCTTC
CASSSSAPSGGYTF
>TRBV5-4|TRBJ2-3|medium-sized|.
TGTGCCAGCAGCCTGGGTGGGCGCACAGATACGCAGTATTTT
CASSLGGRTDTQYF
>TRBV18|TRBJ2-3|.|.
TGTGCCAGCTCACCCCGGGGGAGTACGCAGTATTTT
CASSPRGSTQYF
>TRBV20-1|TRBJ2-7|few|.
TGCAGTGCTTCACCATACAGCTACGAGCAGTACTTC
CSASPYSYEQYF
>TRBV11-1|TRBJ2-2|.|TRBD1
TGTGCCAGCAGCTTAGCAGGGACAGGGTCAGTCGGGGAGCTGTTTTTT
CASSLAGTGSVGELFF
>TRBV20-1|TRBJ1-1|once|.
TGCAGTGCTAGAGAGTCGGCCCCCACTGAAGCTTTCTTT
CSARESAPTEAFF
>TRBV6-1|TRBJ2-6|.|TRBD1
TGTGCCAGCAGACCGAGACAGGGGTCCGGGGCCAACGTCCTGACTTTC
CASRPRQGSGANVLTF
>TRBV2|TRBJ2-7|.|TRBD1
TGTGCCAGCATCCGGGACAGGGAACACGAGCAGTACTTC
CASIRDREHEQYF
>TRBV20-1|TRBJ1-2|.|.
TGCAGTGCTAGAGATCTAAGGGGACCTAACTATGGCTACACCTTC
CSARDLRGPNYGYTF
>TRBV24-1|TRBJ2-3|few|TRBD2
TGTGCCACCAGTGATCCTAGCGGGAGGCAAGATACGCAGTATTTT
CATSDPSGRQDTQYF